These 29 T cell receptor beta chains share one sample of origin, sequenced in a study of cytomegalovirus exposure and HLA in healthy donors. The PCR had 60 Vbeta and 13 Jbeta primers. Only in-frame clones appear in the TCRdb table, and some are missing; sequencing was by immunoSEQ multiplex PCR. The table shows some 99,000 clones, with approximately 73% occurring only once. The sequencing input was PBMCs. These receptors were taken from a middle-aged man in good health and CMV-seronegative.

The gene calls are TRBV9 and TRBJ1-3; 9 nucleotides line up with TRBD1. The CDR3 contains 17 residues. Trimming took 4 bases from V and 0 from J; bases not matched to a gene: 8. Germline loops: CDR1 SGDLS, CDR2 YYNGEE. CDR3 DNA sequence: TGTGCCAGCAGCCCAAGGGACAGGGACAACTCTGGAAACACCATATATTTT. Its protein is CASSPRDRDNSGNTIYF.

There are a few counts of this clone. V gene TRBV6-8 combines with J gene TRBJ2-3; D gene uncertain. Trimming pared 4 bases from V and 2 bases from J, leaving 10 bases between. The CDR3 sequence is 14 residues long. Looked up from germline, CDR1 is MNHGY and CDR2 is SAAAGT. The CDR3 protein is CASSCADLTDTQYF. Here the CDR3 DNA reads TGTGCCAGCAGTTGCGCGGATCTCACAGATACGCAGTATTTT.

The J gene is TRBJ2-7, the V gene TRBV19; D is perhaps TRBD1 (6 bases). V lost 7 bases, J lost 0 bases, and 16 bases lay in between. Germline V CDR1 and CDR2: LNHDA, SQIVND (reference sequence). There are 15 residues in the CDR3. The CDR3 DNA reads TGTGCCAGTACCCCGGGACAAAAAAGCTCCTACGAGCAGTACTTC. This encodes CASTPGQKSSYEQYF.

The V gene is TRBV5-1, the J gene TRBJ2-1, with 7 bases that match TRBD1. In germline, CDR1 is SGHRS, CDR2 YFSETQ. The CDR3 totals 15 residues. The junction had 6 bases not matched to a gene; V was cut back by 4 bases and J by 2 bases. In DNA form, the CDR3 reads TGCGCCAGCAGCATCGGGACAGTCACCTACAATGAGCAGTTCTTC. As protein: CASSIGTVTYNEQFF. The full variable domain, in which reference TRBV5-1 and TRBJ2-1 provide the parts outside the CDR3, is KAGVTQTPRYLIKTRGQQVTLSCSPISGHRSVSWYQQTPGQGLQFLFEYFSETQRNKGNFPGRFSGRQFSNSRSEMNVSTLELGDSALYLCASSIGTVTYNEQFFGPGTRLTVL.

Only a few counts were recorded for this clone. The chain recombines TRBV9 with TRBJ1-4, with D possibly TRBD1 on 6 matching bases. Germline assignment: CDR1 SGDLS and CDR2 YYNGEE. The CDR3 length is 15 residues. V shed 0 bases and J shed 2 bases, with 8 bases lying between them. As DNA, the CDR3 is TGTGCCAGCAGCGTAGTGGGGGCGACTAATGAAAAACTGTTTTTT. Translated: CASSVVGATNEKLFF.

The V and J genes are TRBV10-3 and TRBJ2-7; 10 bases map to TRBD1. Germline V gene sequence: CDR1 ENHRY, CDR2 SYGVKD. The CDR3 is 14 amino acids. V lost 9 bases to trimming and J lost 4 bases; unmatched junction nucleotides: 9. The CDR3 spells CAIFDRDRGYEQYF. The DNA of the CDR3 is TGTGCCATTTTTGACCGGGACAGGGGTTACGAGCAGTACTTC.

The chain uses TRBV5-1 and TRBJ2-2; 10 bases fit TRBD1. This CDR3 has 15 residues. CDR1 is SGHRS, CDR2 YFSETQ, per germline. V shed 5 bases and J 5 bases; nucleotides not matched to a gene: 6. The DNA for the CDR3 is TGCGCCAGCAGTAGGGGACAGGGGAGGACCGGGGAGCTGTTTTTT. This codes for CASSRGQGRTGELFF.

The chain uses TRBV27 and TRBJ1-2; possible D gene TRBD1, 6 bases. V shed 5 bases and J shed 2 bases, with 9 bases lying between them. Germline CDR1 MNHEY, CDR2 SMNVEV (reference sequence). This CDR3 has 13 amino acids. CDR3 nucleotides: TGTGCCAGCAGTCTCCAGGGGAACTATGGCTACACCTTC. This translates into CASSLQGNYGYTF.

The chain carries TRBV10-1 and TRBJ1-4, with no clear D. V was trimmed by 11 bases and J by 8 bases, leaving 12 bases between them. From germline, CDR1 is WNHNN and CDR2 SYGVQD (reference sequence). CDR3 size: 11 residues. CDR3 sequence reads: CAPFSGEKLFF. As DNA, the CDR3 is TGCGCCCCCTTTAGCGGCGAAAAACTGTTTTTT.

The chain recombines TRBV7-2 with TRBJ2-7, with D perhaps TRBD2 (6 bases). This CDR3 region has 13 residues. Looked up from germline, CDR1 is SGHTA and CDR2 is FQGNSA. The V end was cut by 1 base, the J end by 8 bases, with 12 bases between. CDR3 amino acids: CASSLGGEIKQYF. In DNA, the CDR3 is TGTGCCAGCAGCTTAGGGGGGGAAATTAAGCAGTACTTC.

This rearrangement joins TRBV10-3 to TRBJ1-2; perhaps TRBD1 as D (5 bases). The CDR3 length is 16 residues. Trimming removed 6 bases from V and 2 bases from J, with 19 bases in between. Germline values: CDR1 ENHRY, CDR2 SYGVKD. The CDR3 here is CAIRSTGETENYGYTF. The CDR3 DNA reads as TGTGCCATCAGAAGTACGGGAGAGACAGAAAACTATGGCTACACCTTC.

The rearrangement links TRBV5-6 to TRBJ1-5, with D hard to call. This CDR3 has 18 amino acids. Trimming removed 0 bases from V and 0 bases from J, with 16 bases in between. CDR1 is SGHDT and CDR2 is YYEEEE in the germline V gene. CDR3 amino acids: CASSLGPQIGYSNQPQHF. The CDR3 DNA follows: TGTGCCAGCAGCTTGGGGCCCCAAATTGGTTATAGCAATCAGCCCCAGCATTTT.

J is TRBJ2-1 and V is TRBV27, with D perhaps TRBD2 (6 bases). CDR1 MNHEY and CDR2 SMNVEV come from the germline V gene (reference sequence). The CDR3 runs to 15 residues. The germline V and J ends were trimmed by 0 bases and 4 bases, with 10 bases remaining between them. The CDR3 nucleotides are TGTGCCAGCAGTTTATCGCGGGGAGGTTACAATGAGCAGTTCTTC. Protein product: CASSLSRGGYNEQFF.

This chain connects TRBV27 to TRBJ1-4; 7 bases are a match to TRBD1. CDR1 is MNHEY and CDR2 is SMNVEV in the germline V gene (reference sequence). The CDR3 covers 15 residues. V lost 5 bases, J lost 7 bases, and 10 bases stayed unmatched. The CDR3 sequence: CASSRKADRVEKLFF. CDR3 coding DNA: TGTGCCAGCAGTAGAAAGGCAGACAGGGTTGAAAAACTGTTTTTT.

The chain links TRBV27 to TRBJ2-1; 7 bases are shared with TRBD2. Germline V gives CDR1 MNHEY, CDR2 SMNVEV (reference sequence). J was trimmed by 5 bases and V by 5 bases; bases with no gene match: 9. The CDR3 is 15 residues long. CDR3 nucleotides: TGTGCCAGCAGTCCGGAGGTAGGGAGGGACAATGAGCAGTTCTTC. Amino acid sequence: CASSPEVGRDNEQFF.

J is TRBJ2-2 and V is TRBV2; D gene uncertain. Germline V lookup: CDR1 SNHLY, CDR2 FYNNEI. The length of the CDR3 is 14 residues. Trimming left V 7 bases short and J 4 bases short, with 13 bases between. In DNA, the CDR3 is TGTGCCAGCATGGGCCTCCTGATCACCGGGGAGCTGTTTTTT. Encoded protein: CASMGLLITGELFF.

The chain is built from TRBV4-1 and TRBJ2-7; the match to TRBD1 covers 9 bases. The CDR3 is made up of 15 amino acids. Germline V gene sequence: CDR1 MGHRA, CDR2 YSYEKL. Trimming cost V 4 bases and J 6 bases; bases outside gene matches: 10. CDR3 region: CASSPRPGTGTEQYF. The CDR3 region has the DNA TGCGCCAGCAGCCCTCGTCCCGGGACAGGGACCGAGCAGTACTTC.

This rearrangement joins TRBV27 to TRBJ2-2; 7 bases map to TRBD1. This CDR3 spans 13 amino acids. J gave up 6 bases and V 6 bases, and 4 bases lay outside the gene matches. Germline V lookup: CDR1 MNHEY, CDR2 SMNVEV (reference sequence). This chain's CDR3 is CASSPRGPGELFF. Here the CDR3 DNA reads TGTGCCAGCAGCCCAAGGGGGCCCGGGGAGCTGTTTTTT.

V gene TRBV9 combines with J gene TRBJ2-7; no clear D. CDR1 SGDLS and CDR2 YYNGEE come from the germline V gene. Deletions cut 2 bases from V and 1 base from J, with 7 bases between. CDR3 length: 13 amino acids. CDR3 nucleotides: TGTGCCAGCAGCGTGGGCACATCCTACGAGCAGTACTTC. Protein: CASSVGTSYEQYF.

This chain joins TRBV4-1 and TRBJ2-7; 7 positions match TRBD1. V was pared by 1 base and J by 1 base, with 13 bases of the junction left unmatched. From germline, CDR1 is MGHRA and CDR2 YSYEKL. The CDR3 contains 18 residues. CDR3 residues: CASSQGYTGQDRSYEQYF. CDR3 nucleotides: TGCGCCAGCAGCCAAGGATACACAGGACAGGATCGGTCCTACGAGCAGTACTTC.

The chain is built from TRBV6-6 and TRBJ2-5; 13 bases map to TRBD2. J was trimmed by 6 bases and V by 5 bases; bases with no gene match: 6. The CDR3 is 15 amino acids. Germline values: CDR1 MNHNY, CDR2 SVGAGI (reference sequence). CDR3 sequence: CASSKTSGGGKTQYF. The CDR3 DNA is TGTGCCAGCAGTAAAACTAGCGGGGGGGGTAAGACCCAGTACTTC.

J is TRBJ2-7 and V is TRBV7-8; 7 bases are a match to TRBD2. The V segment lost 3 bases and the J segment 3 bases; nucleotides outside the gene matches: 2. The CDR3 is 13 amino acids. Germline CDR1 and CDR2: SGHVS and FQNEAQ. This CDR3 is CASSFGTNYEQYF. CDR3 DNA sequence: TGTGCCAGCAGCTTCGGGACTAACTACGAGCAGTACTTC. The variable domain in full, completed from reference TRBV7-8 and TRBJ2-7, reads GAGVSQSPRYKVAKRGQDVALRCDPISGHVSLFWYQQALGQGPEFLTYFQNEAQLDKSGLPSDRFFAERPEGSVSTLKIQRTQQEDSAVYLCASSFGTNYEQYFGPGTRLTVT.

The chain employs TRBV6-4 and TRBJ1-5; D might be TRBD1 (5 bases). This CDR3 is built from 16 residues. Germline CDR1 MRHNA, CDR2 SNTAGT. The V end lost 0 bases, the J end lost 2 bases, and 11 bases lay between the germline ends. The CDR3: CASSDSNRGGNQPQHF. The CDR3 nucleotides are TGTGCCAGCAGTGACTCGAATAGGGGCGGCAATCAGCCCCAGCATTTT.

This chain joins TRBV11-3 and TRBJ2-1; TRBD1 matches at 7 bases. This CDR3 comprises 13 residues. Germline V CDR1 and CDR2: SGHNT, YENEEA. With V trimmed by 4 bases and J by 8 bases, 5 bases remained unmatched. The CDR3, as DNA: TGTGCCAGCAGCTACTACAGGGGATATGAGCAGTTCTTC. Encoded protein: CASSYYRGYEQFF.

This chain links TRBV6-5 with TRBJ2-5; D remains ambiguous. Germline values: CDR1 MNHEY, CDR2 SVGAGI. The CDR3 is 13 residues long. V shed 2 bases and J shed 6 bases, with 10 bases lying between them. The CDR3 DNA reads TGTGCCAGCAGTTACAACTTCGTCAAGACCCAGTACTTC. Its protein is CASSYNFVKTQYF.

The CDR3 nucleotides are TGCGCCAGCAGCGAAGGGGTGGGCAGGCTTCTCAATCAGCCCCAGCATTTT. This encodes CASSEGVGRLLNQPQHF. The chain uses TRBV4-3 and TRBJ1-5, with D possibly TRBD1 on 5 matching bases. Trimming left V 5 bases short and J 3 bases short, with 20 bases between. CDR3 length equals 17 residues. CDR1 and CDR2 (germline): LGHNA, YSLEER.

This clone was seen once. CDR3: CASSVAGHSGGYNEQFF. CDR3 sequence (DNA): TGTGCCAGCAGCGTAGCGGGTCACTCGGGGGGATACAATGAGCAGTTCTTC. The V gene is TRBV9, the J gene TRBJ2-1; 7 positions match TRBD2. V shed 0 bases, J shed 4 bases, and the junction held 10 bases outside the gene matches. Germline CDR1 reads SGDLS; CDR2 reads YYNGEE. This CDR3 comprises 17 residues.

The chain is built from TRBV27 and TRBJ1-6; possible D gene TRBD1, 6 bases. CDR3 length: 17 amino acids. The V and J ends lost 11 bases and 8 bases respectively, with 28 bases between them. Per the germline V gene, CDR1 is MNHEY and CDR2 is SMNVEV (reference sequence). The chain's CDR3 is CAASIREGGAPDSPLHF. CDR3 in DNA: TGTGCCGCGAGCATACGGGAGGGGGGGGCGCCGGATTCACCCCTCCACTTT.

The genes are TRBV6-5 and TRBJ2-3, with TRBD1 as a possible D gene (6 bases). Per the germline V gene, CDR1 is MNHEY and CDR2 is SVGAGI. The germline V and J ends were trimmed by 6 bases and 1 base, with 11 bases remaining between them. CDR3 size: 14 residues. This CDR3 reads CASRDWGRTDTQYF. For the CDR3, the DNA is TGTGCCAGCAGGGACTGGGGGCGCACAGATACGCAGTATTTT.